The TCR beta chain under discussion was sequenced for a study of molecular identifiers for immune sequencing clone quantification. About the research overall: Replicates split RNA from around 20,000 or 100,000 naive CD8 cells five ways, and the researchers sequenced four portions. General study findings and limits: Clones above 20 RNA copies contained over 97% of effector molecules but under 1% of naive ones. Identical TCR molecules can share a barcode, and this sharing could underestimate highly expanded clone sizes.

Naive CD8 T cells underwent sorting with the CD8+CD4-CCR7+CD45RA+ definition. The CDR3 contains 14 residues. The V and J ends lost 0 bases and 3 bases respectively, with 9 bases between them. The germline CDR1 and CDR2 sequences are SGHTA and FQGTGA. TCRdb reanalysed the PCR reads using MiXCR and keeps one entry per CDR3 protein. The top ten clones hold 0.65% to 0.95% of a sample with a few hundred thousand distinct CDR3 sequences, roughly a quarter of them seen once. A note on this clonotype: What it binds is not known.

The material sequenced was naive CD8+ T cells from blood, with Jurkat cell RNA spiked in. Subset denoted: FACS-sorted CD8+CD4-CCR7+CD45RA+ naive T cells. The chain combines TRBV7-3 with TRBJ2-7; a weak D match, TRBD1 (5 bases). This TCR derives from a human donor in good health. Some libraries in this study had Jurkat cell RNA spiked in. CDR3 residues: CASSLTDSSYEQYF. The CDR3 nucleotides are TGTGCCAGCAGCTTAACTGACAGCAGCTACGAGCAGTACTTC.